This TCR beta chain was obtained from a study of Ad26.COV2.S vaccination and SARS-CoV-2 variants. Study findings and constraints: While placebo recipients had lower spike-specific TCR breadth, vaccine recipients had more.

Germline values: CDR1 SGHKS, CDR2 YYEKEE (reference sequence). This CDR3 is built from 15 residues. The V gene lost 2 bases and the J gene lost 0 bases, with 9 bases spanning the gap. Profiled with immunoSEQ multiplex PCR; TCRdb holds only in-frame clones, not every one. The data hold approximately 150,000 clones, with more than 80% observed a single time. Turning to this clone: Antigen specificity is unknown.

The input for sequencing was peripheral blood, taken after recovery from COVID-19. This clonotype was obtained from a human donor who had recovered from COVID-19. The gene calls are TRBV5-5 and TRBJ1-3; D is unclear. The CDR3 loop reads CASSFGPSSGNTIYF. CDR3 DNA sequence: TGTGCCAGCAGCTTCGGACCGAGCTCTGGAAACACCATATATTTT.